The source of this TCR beta chain is a study of spatial heterogeneity in lung cancer. In the study overall: The mean occurrence of each unique TCR and UMI combination in raw reads exceeded 9.5. General study points: Ubiquitous expanded tumor TCRs showed up in blood more at resection than follow-up.

As to this clonotype: What it recognizes is unknown.

TCRdb processed the 5' RACE reads anew with MiXCR; each CDR3 protein has one entry. The sample lists 40,000 or so distinct CDR3 sequences, 4% to 6% occurring once. Time point specified: sample taken at primary tumor resection. The sequenced material consisted of unsorted whole RNA from tumor, nontumor lung or frozen PBMC. The donors, 70 or so patients with untreated early-stage non-small cell lung cancer, provided the samples. V shed 4 bases and J shed 7 bases, with 8 bases lying between them. CDR1 SGHRS and CDR2 YFSETQ come from the germline V gene. The CDR3 is made up of 11 amino acids. This sequence joins TRBV5-1 and TRBJ2-5; possibly TRBD1 or TRBD2 for D (6 bases each). The origin of this receptor is a female donor with early-stage non-small cell lung cancer. This specimen consisted of PBMCs, obtained at surgery. This chain's CDR3 is CASSEGGTQYF. The DNA of the CDR3 is TGCGCCAGCAGCGAGGGGGGGACCCAGTACTTC.